This T cell receptor (beta chain) emerged from a study of long-term antiretroviral therapy in people with HIV (dated by TCRdb to 2022 to 2024). Study-wide context: The earliest samples were collected about a decade before the 2015 WHO recommendation for immediate ART, when ART was typically delayed until CD4 counts fell. Whether ART initiation and durable HIV suppression were associated with changes in peripheral blood TRB repertoire composition and diversity was tested in a retrospective serial study. From over 25 adults with confirmed HIV infection, the cohort provided 150 to 200 cryopreserved PBMC samples, gathered serially across a mean of about six years (range 1-12). About a third of the roughly 30 participants with HIV were female. Test extractions of a monoclonal T-cell line alongside 30 or so polyclonal samples showed no cross-contamination during QIAcube processing. Overall study outcomes, separate from this receptor: Inferences about post-ART repertoire changes were limited because no data were available on ART adherence, viral resistance or therapy changes. The samples were dated from the mid-2000s to the late 2010s, and the ART regimens that were used may be less effective than current ART regimens. ART initiation was associated with a significant increase in TRB diversity, but diversity stayed significantly below transplant donor controls even after long-term ART. Expanded TRB clones identified before ART initiation dominated the repertoire at all time points, although this dominance fluctuated and declined in many PLHIV after ART. Because cell numbers in pre-ART samples were limited, unsorted PBMC were profiled instead of sorted CD4+ and CD8+ T cells. CDR3 length ranges in HIV repertoires were narrower than in controls, and network structure suggested an antigen-experienced repertoire with only a slight naive shift after ART. Limited PBMC availability meant only the TCR beta chain was sequenced, without alpha chain pairing.

The immunoSEQ hsTCRB v3.0 assay was used at survey level resolution to sequence the TRB variable region. The target sequencing depth for TRB was about 40,000-55,000 T-cell genomes per sample. An Illumina MiSeq with a v3 150-cycle kit was used to sequence the pooled TRB libraries. The authors processed their data as follows. Repertoire analysis ran in R within a reproducible Nextflow workflow covering QC, data transformation and analysis. LymphoSeq2, an R package for AIRR-Seq data exploration, was used to implement custom analyses. After excluding a handful of samples that yielded fewer than 5000 total TRB sequences, approximately 180 HIV repertoires remained for analysis. Among the approximately 190 retained HIV repertoires, some 59 were collected before ART initiation and roughly 130 after ART initiation. Repertoires were downsampled to 5000 TRB nucleotide sequences, with summary statistics averaged over 100 downsampling iterations. The analysis kept only TRB sequences whose CDR3 regions were at least seven amino acids long. Diversity was assessed using a clonality score derived from Shannon entropy and using the Gini coefficient. In the repertoire networks, any two of the top 5000 CDR3 amino acid sequences were linked whenever the two sequences differed by an edit distance of one. GLIPH2 predicted antigen specificity groups and MHC restriction for TRB CDR3 amino acid sequences. Known CMV, EBV, HIV or tissue antigen associations were flagged by matching CDR3 amino acid sequences against VDJdb and McPAS-TCR. Pre-ART, post-ART and control groups were compared with Wilcoxon signed-rank tests and Holm-Bonferroni correction. In its TCRdb copy, this immuneACCESS table keeps in-frame sequences only and misses some clones. Where compared with another copy, unresolved V genes explain less than half of these, and the others have no known cause. That table supplies the V and J calls and clone size; D and trimming were determined from the DNA. This sample gives about 20,000 clones in total; about 78% of them show up just once. The ten top clones hold around 15% of the sample.

Comment on this clone: What this receptor recognizes is not known. Per-nucleotide qualities are absent, and no much larger clonotype sits a single base away.

CDR1 SGHTA and CDR2 FQGNSA were looked up in the germline V gene. Trimming leaves V shorter by 6 bases and J shorter by 7 bases, with the junction holding 20 bases beyond the gene matches. Spanning cysteine to phenylalanine, the CDR3 consists of 19 amino acids. Just CDR3 DNA is preserved here, 57 bases in frame from base 1. Inclusion was restricted to participants for whom at least one PBMC sample before ART initiation and at least two post-ART samples were available. Treatment was received in the United States of America by all participants with HIV. Before DNA extraction, cryopreserved samples of roughly 0.9-10 million PBMC were thawed and then washed. At the time of the earliest PBMC sample, participants with HIV were aged between roughly 20 and 54 years. Each participant contributed PBMC samples from 1-4 timepoints before ART initiation and 2-8 timepoints after ART initiation, with a median of 7 samples. For every participant, serial HIV viral load, CD4+ T-cell count, ART history and demographic data were obtained. Genomic DNA was extracted from unsorted PBMC with a Qiagen kit on a QIAcube, with processing performed in batches of 12 samples.

The receptor was derived from a woman aged 25 to 39 with HIV. The rearrangement joined TRBV7-2 to TRBJ2-7, with 14 junctional bases fitting TRBD2. Sequenced here: unsorted PBMCs, sampled 2.9 years after starting antiretroviral therapy. The DNA sequence is given as TGTGCCAGCAGTCTCACTCCGGGGACTAGCGGGGGACGCTTCCGAGAGCAGTACTTC. This gives the protein CASSLTPGTSGGRFREQYF.